A selection of T cell receptor beta chains follows, all from one sample in a study of naive and memory T cell subsets. TCRdb recomputed calls from the UMI-ligation and nested PCR reads with MiXCR, one row per CDR3 protein. The sample has 84,000 or so distinct CDR3 sequences; about 7% are singletons. Sequenced sample: central memory CD4+ T cells from blood. All receptors derive from a human donor in good health. The CDR3 runs from the conserved cysteine through the conserved F or W. A D gene is named only where the DNA matches it firmly. Size values are once, few and many counts, or a class for expanded clones, and some rows have none.

TGTGCCAGCAGCGCCGGACAGGGGCGCACAGATACGCAGTATTTT CASSAGQGRTDTQYF TRBJ2-3 TRBD1 many TRBV9
TGTGCCAGCAGTGAAATGAGTTGGGTTGGACAGGGCTCTGGAAACACCATATATTTT CASSEMSWVGQGSGNTIYF TRBJ1-3 TRBD1 many TRBV6-1
TGTGCCAGCAGCTTACTAAGCGGGCCCGGGGAGCTGTTTTTT CASSLLSGPGELFF TRBJ2-2 . few TRBV7-9
TGTGCCGTCCGGGACAGGGGTCGAAATGGGGCCAACGTCCTGACTTTC CAVRDRGRNGANVLTF TRBJ2-6 TRBD1 few TRBV15
TGTGCCAGCAGTTTTCAGCGTCAGCCCCAGCATTTT CASSFQRQPQHF TRBJ1-5 . . TRBV12-3/TRBV12-4
TGTGCCAGCAGCCGTGGGGGCAATGAGCAGTTCTTC CASSRGGNEQFF TRBJ2-1 . few TRBV11-2
TGTGCCAGCAGCTTCGGGCTATCTCTCACAGATACGCAGTATTTT CASSFGLSLTDTQYF TRBJ2-3 . many TRBV7-6
TGCAGTGCTACCGGGACCAACTATGGCTACACCTTC CSATGTNYGYTF TRBJ1-2 . many TRBV20-1
TGTGCCAGCCGGACAGGCGCAGATACGCAGTATTTT CASRTGADTQYF TRBJ2-3 TRBD1 few TRBV12-3/TRBV12-4
TGTGCCAGTAAGGAGCGGGGTCAGGAGACCCAGTACTTC CASKERGQETQYF TRBJ2-5 TRBD2 few TRBV19
TGTGCCACCAGCAGACCGGGACAGGGCCCCGCAGGGCCCCGAGAGGAAGAAGCTTTCTTT CATSRPGQGPAGPREEEAFF TRBJ1-1 TRBD1 few TRBV15
TGTGCCAGCAGCCCGAGAGGTGCCGGGGAGCTGTTTTTT CASSPRGAGELFF TRBJ2-2 . many TRBV6-2/TRBV6-3
TGTGCCAGCAGACCCGATCGGGGGCGCGGGGATACGCAGTATTTT CASRPDRGRGDTQYF TRBJ2-3 . . TRBV12-3/TRBV12-4
TGCAGTGCTCTGAACCTACAGGGAAGTTATGCGAACACTGAAGCTTTCTTT CSALNLQGSYANTEAFF TRBJ1-1 . many TRBV20-1
TGTGCCAGCAGTTACCGTGGGATAGGGGATACGCAGTATTTT CASSYRGIGDTQYF TRBJ2-3 . few TRBV6-5
TGCGCCAGCAGCCTGATAGGACCTAGCGACGAGCAGTACTTC CASSLIGPSDEQYF TRBJ2-7 . many TRBV5-1
TGCAGTGCTAGAAACGGGCAGGACTATGGCTACACCTTC CSARNGQDYGYTF TRBJ1-2 . many TRBV20-1
TGTGCCAGCAATCCCACAGCAATAACTGAAGCTTTCTTT CASNPTAITEAFF TRBJ1-1 . many TRBV28
TGTGCCAGCAGCCAGGCCGACAGGAACTATGGCTACACCTTC CASSQADRNYGYTF TRBJ1-2 . many TRBV4-2
TGCAGTGCTACGGACAGGAACTCTGGGGCCAACGTCCTGACTTTC CSATDRNSGANVLTF TRBJ2-6 TRBD1 many TRBV20-1
TGCAGTGCTAGGGCAAGCGGGGTGGGGAATGAGCAGTTCTTC CSARASGVGNEQFF TRBJ2-1 TRBD2 few TRBV20-1
TGTGCCAGCAGCCAAGGTCAGGGGGGGGTAGCTGAAGCTTTCTTT CASSQGQGGVAEAFF TRBJ1-1 TRBD1 many TRBV14
TGCAGTGCCCCTCTGAAGACTAGCGGCCAAGAGACCCAGTACTTC CSAPLKTSGQETQYF TRBJ2-5 TRBD2 many TRBV20-1
TGTGCCAGCAGCTCCGAAGGTACCCTTACTACGGAGACCCAGTACTTC CASSSEGTLTTETQYF TRBJ2-5 . . TRBV7-8
TGTGCCAGCAGTTACTTCGGGGGCACCGGGGAGCTGTTTTTT CASSYFGGTGELFF TRBJ2-2 . few TRBV6-2/TRBV6-3
TGCAGTGCTAGTATTGTTAGTCAGGGCAAGACAGATACGCAGTATTTT CSASIVSQGKTDTQYF TRBJ2-3 . few TRBV20-1
TGTGCCATCCCGAACAGAGGGGGCGCGCTCTATGGCTACACCTTC CAIPNRGGALYGYTF TRBJ1-2 TRBD1 . TRBV10-3
TGTGCCAGCAGCTTTTCGCTTTGGGAGACCCAGTACTTC CASSFSLWETQYF TRBJ2-5 . . TRBV7-2
TGTGCCAGCAGCGTAGACCAGAATCAGCCCCAGCATTTT CASSVDQNQPQHF TRBJ1-5 . many TRBV9
TGCAGTGCGCGAGCCAATAGCGGGGCATACGAGCAGTACTTC CSARANSGAYEQYF TRBJ2-7 TRBD2 . TRBV20-1
TGTGCCAGCAAAGCCACAGGCGGGAACATTCAGTACTTC CASKATGGNIQYF TRBJ2-4 . many TRBV27
TGTGCCAGCAGCGACGTGGATTCCCAGTACTTC CASSDVDSQYF TRBJ2-5 . few TRBV7-9
TGTGCCAGTAGTCCCCAGGGTAGCGGGGTCCCCACGAACACCGGGGAGCTGTTTTTT CASSPQGSGVPTNTGELFF TRBJ2-2 TRBD2 many TRBV19
TGTGCCAGCAGTGGGGGTGGGTGGGAGTACTTC CASSGGGWEYF TRBJ2-7 . few TRBV6-6
TGTGCCAGCAGCTCCCGGGACAGGAGCTCCTACAATGAGCAGTTCTTC CASSSRDRSSYNEQFF TRBJ2-1 TRBD1 many TRBV9
TGCAGTGCTAGGTTTGGGGGGGATCCCGGGGAGCTGTTTTTT CSARFGGDPGELFF TRBJ2-2 TRBD2 few TRBV20-1
TGTGCCTGGAGTAGCGGGCGGCAAGAGACCCAGTACTTC CAWSSGRQETQYF TRBJ2-5 . . TRBV30
TGTGCCAGCAGTACGAAAGGGGGGATTACAGATACGCAGTATTTT CASSTKGGITDTQYF TRBJ2-3 . many TRBV6-6
TGTGCCAGCAGCATCGACAGGGCGGTGTACGAGCAGTACTTC CASSIDRAVYEQYF TRBJ2-7 TRBD1 many TRBV7-2
TGCGCCAGCACCACTATCCCGGGACAGTTCGAGCAGTACTTC CASTTIPGQFEQYF TRBJ2-7 TRBD1 . TRBV5-1
TGTGCCAGCAGCTTAGAACTAGCGGGGGGTTACAGCTCCTACAATGAGCAGTTCTTC CASSLELAGGYSSYNEQFF TRBJ2-1 TRBD2 few TRBV7-2
TGTGCCACGGGGGCACAGGGGGCACGGACAGATACGCAGTATTTT CATGAQGARTDTQYF TRBJ2-3 TRBD1 once TRBV12-3/TRBV12-4
TGCAGTGCTCCGACAGGGCACTATGGCTACACCTTC CSAPTGHYGYTF TRBJ1-2 TRBD1 many TRBV20-1
TGTGCCACCAGCAGAGACTACCTACGGCGGGAGGGCCAGTATTTT CATSRDYLRREGQYF TRBJ2-3 TRBD2 many TRBV15
TGTGCCAGCAGCCAAGATTTCGCTCGCACAGAGACCCAGTACTTC CASSQDFARTETQYF TRBJ2-5 . few TRBV4-2
TGTGCCAGCAGTGGGGGCCCTGGGAGGGGGAACACCGGGGAGCTGTTTTTT CASSGGPGRGNTGELFF TRBJ2-2 TRBD2 . TRBV2
TGCAGTGGAGAGGAGGGGGGGACTAGTGAGCAGTACTTC CSGEEGGTSEQYF TRBJ2-7 TRBD2 many TRBV20-1
TGTGCCAGCAGCTTGATCCAGGGGTACCATGGCTACACCTTC CASSLIQGYHGYTF TRBJ1-2 . many TRBV7-9
TGTGCCAGTAGTATTGGACAGGGAGGTAGTGGGGCCAACGTCCTGACTTTC CASSIGQGGSGANVLTF TRBJ2-6 TRBD1 many TRBV19